The clone carrying this T cell receptor beta chain was picked up a small number of times. It was with a sample-barcoded 5' primer and a J-beta primer mix that a second PCR of about 6 to 12 cycles was run. TCRdb reprocessed the 5' RACE reads via MiXCR and lists one record per CDR3 protein. The table includes 650,000 or so distinct CDR3 sequences, about 50% detected once. These data originate in a study of blood T cells in healthy people across ages. Study-wide background: Using template switching, researchers captured about one barcoded beta molecule for each two T cells.

CDR3 length: 16 residues. Per germline, CDR1 DFQATT and CDR2 SNEGSKA (reference sequence). After removal of 5 bases from V and 0 bases from J, the junction contained 7 bases not matched to a gene. This receptor was identified in a woman of 80 years or more in good health. Sequenced: blood. The rearrangement uses TRBV20-1 and TRBJ2-1; TRBD2 matches at 10 bases. In DNA, the CDR3 is TGCAGTGCTTCTAGCGGACTAGCGGTCTCCTACAATGAGCAGTTCTTC. Its protein is CSASSGLAVSYNEQFF.